The 7 T cell receptor beta chains listed next were all sequenced from one sample in a study of T cell responses to AZD1222 COVID-19 vaccine (dated by TCRdb to about 2021). The intended sense of this specimen's time point label: baseline before first vaccination. Library prep was done by the immunoSEQ multiplex PCR assay. In TCRdb, the immuneACCESS table is reduced to in-frame sequences with V and J assigned. These tables do not hold every clone; where another copy was compared, an unresolved V gene accounts for under half, and the others remain unexplained. For this sample there are 150,000 to 180,000 clones; approximately 90% appear just once. The ten largest account for over 1.5% of the sample. The specimen was peripheral blood, collected on day 0 of AZD1222 vaccination. All receptors come from an adult in good health.

This chain joins TRBV2 and TRBJ1-2; D call uncertain. Germline V lookup: CDR1 SNHLY, CDR2 FYNNEI. The CDR3 loop spans 13 amino acids. Trimming left V 4 bases short and J 8 bases short, with 14 bases between. This chain's CDR3 is CASSVPSEPGYTF. CDR3 DNA: TGTGCCAGCAGTGTCCCTTCTGAACCCGGCTACACCTTC.

The chain carries TRBV16 and TRBJ1-3; 7 nucleotides match TRBD1. The CDR3 length is 16 residues. CDR1 and CDR2 from the germline V gene are KGHSY and FQNENV. J lost 0 bases, V lost 5 bases, and 7 bases had no gene match. The CDR3 spells CASSSRGQSSGNTIYF. CDR3 bases: TGTGCCAGCAGCTCACGGGGACAGAGCTCTGGAAACACCATATATTTT.

Here the CDR3 reads CASSPSWANTEAFF. The CDR3 DNA follows: TGTGCCAGCAGCCCTTCTTGGGCTAACACTGAAGCTTTCTTT. The J gene is TRBJ1-1, the V gene TRBV6-2 or TRBV6-3; D call uncertain. Germline lookup yields CDR1 MNHEY and CDR2 SVGEGT. The CDR3 covers 14 residues. Trimming pared 6 bases from V and 2 bases from J, leaving 13 bases between.

In nucleotides, the CDR3 is TGTGCCAGCAGTGACTCCGCACACAAGGGGGGAAGAGCTTTCTTT. Amino acid sequence: CASSDSAHKGGRAFF. The V gene is TRBV6-4, the J gene TRBJ1-1, with D possibly being TRBD1 (6 bases). This CDR3 contains 15 residues. Between the trimmed V and J ends, which lost 0 bases and 10 bases, there was a span of 18 bases. Germline lookup yields CDR1 MRHNA and CDR2 SNTAGT.

This chain uses TRBV7-8 with TRBJ2-5; either TRBD1 or TRBD2 may supply D (6 bases each). CDR3 size: 21 residues. Germline V gene data show CDR1 as SGHVS and CDR2 as FQNEAQ. V was shortened by 0 bases and J by 5 bases, with 31 bases between the two germline ends. The CDR3 coding sequence is TGTGCCAGCAGCTTAGCGGGGGGCGCAGATCGTCTGACGAGGGGTTGGGAGACCCAGTACTTC. Amino acids: CASSLAGGADRLTRGWETQYF.

The chain couples TRBV7-6 to TRBJ2-6; no clear D. This CDR3 spans 11 amino acids. Germline V gene lookup returns CDR1 SGHVS and CDR2 FNYEAQ. V lost 11 bases, J lost 11 bases, and 13 bases lay in between. In DNA form, the CDR3 reads TGTGCCGGAGCCACGGACCACGTCCTGACTTTC. Translating it yields CAGATDHVLTF.

This chain links TRBV7-2 with TRBJ1-1; a possible D gene is TRBD1 (6 bases). Germline V CDR1 and CDR2: SGHTA, FQGNSA. This CDR3 is built from 14 residues. The V end lost 0 bases, the J end lost 4 bases, and 9 bases lay between the germline ends. The DNA of the CDR3 is TGTGCCAGCAGCTTAGCGCAGGGGCTCACTGAAGCTTTCTTT. It encodes CASSLAQGLTEAFF.